This T cell receptor (beta chain) was recorded in a study of memory CD4+ T cells and cytomegalovirus serostatus. The germline CDR1 and CDR2 sequences are SGHNT and YYREEE (reference sequence). This CDR3 contains 18 residues. The ends lost 3 bases at V and 1 base at J; junction bases unmatched: 14. Single viable CD3+CD4+CD8-CD45RO+ cells were sorted as the memory CD4+ T cells. Comments on this clone: Its target is unknown.

Study results and caveats: Of 150 to 200 reported CMV TCRbeta sequences, under 70 were found in memory CD4+ repertoires.

Some clones are missing from TCRdb's copy, which holds only in-frame ones; the method was immunoSEQ multiplex PCR. The table has roughly 67,000 clones, 76% seen once. Material: memory CD4+ T cells from blood. The TCR was taken from an adult in good health and CMV-seropositive. This chain links TRBV5-4 with TRBJ2-7; 9 bases are a match to TRBD2. In nucleotides, the CDR3 is TGTGCCAGCAGCTCCCGGGGGGGAGCGGGGGGTGGGTCCTACGAGCAGTACTTC. Translated, it gives CASSSRGGAGGGSYEQYF.